The 10 T cell receptor beta chains given below trace back to one sample, sequenced in a study of T-cell reconstitution after alpha-beta-depleted transplantation in children. The library targeted TCRbeta and was prepared with unique molecular identifiers. TCRdb recomputed calls from the PCR reads with MiXCR, one row per CDR3 protein. Of about 980,000 distinct CDR3 sequences in the sample, 25% to 30% were seen once. The sequencing used PBMCs, mostly from graft donor cells, collected 360 days after TCRalphabeta/CD19-depleted stem cell transplant. The receptors shown here come from a boy younger than two who had a stem cell transplant for SCID, so the T cells may come from the graft donor.

This clonotype was counted only a few times. The rearrangement links TRBV12-3 or TRBV12-4 to TRBJ1-1, with D maybe TRBD1 (6 bases). This CDR3 has 14 residues. Trimming removed 5 bases at V and 1 base at J, with 11 bases between. CDR3 coding DNA: TGTGCCAGCAGTGGAGGACAGCCGAACACTGAAGCTTTCTTT. This encodes CASSGGQPNTEAFF.

The chain links TRBV9 to TRBJ2-6; D possibly corresponds to TRBD2 (5 bases). The ends were cut back, 2 bases at V and 0 bases at J, with 18 bases in the middle. Germline V gene data show CDR1 as SGDLS and CDR2 as YYNGEE. The CDR3 runs 19 residues. CDR3 nucleotides: TGTGCCAGCAGCGTTCCCGGCCCAGCGGAACCCTCTGGGGCCAACGTCCTGACTTTC. Its translation is CASSVPGPAEPSGANVLTF.

This chain links TRBV5-1 with TRBJ2-7; D is possibly TRBD1 (6 bases). Trimming removed 4 bases from V and 2 bases from J, with 13 bases in between. From germline, CDR1 is SGHRS and CDR2 YFSETQ. The CDR3 extends over 14 amino acids. CDR3 nucleotides: TGCGCCAGCAGCCCCTGGGCAGGGGCCTACGAGCAGTACTTC. Amino acid sequence: CASSPWAGAYEQYF. The full variable domain, its missing parts supplied by reference TRBV5-1 and TRBJ2-7, is KAGVTQTPRYLIKTRGQQVTLSCSPISGHRSVSWYQQTPGQGLQFLFEYFSETQRNKGNFPGRFSGRQFSNSRSEMNVSTLELGDSALYLCASSPWAGAYEQYFGPGTRLTVT.

With regard to this clonotype: The conserved phenylalanine or tryptophan normally closing the CDR3 is absent here, so this likely arose from a read error. The limits of the CDR3 on the DNA are not certain, so only TCRdb's listed CDR3 is given. The V call is TRBV2, the J call TRBJ1-2; the table assigns TRBD1, which was not confirmed against the DNA. The CDR3 has 9 amino acids, counting both end residues. Germline V gene lookup returns CDR1 SNHLY and CDR2 FYNNEI. CDR3 in amino acids: CASPRQAAL.

Comments on this clonotype: A much larger clone differs from this one at a single base, so this may be a read error. Written as DNA, the CDR3 is TGTGCCAGCAGCCCACTAGCGGGGGGGCCCAACGAGCAGTACTTC. This translates into CASSPLAGGPNEQYF. The gene calls are TRBV7-8 and TRBJ2-7; the match to TRBD2 covers 13 bases. Germline CDR1 and CDR2: SGHVS and FQNEAQ. The J segment lost 5 bases and the V segment lost 5 bases, leaving 6 bases of the junction unmatched. The CDR3 contains 15 residues.

This clonotype has just a few counts. CDR3 protein: CASSLRGAGGAHNEQFF. CDR3 sequence (DNA): TGTGCCAGCAGCCTCAGAGGGGCCGGGGGGGCCCACAATGAGCAGTTCTTC. V and J are TRBV3-1 and TRBJ2-1; 8 nucleotides align to TRBD2. Germline trimming cut 4 bases from V and 5 bases from J; bases unmatched to any gene: 13. Germline V gene lookup returns CDR1 LGHDT and CDR2 YNNKEL (reference sequence). CDR3 length equals 17 residues.

This clonotype was seen a few times. The CDR3 is CASSFVGTSTDTQYF. DNA of the CDR3: TGTGCCAGCAGCTTTGTGGGTACCAGCACAGATACGCAGTATTTT. The rearrangement links TRBV7-2 to TRBJ2-3; no clear D. The V gene's germline CDR1 is SGHTA and CDR2 FQGNSA. With 3 bases removed from V and 0 bases from J, the gap between germline ends came to 10 bases. The CDR3 sequence is 15 residues long. The full variable domain, rest sourced from reference TRBV7-2 and TRBJ2-3, is GAGVSQSPSNKVTEKGKDVELRCDPISGHTALYWYRQSLGQGLEFLIYFQGNSAPDKSGLPSDRFSAERTGGSVSTLTIQRTQQEDSAVYLCASSFVGTSTDTQYFGPGTRLTVL.

CDR3: CASSPSTGLRTDTQYF. CDR3 nucleotides: TGTGCCAGCAGCCCTTCGACAGGGTTGCGCACAGATACGCAGTATTTT. V is TRBV7-9 and J is TRBJ2-3; 7 bases fit TRBD1. The trim removed 5 bases at V and 1 base at J, leaving 9 bases unmatched. Germline V gene lookup returns CDR1 SEHNR and CDR2 FQNEAQ (reference sequence). The CDR3 length is 16 residues.

This sequence joins TRBV7-6 and TRBJ2-7; TRBD1 matches at 7 bases. In germline, CDR1 is SGHVS, CDR2 FNYEAQ. This CDR3 is 16 amino acids long. The V and J ends lost 5 bases and 2 bases, in that order; junction bases with no gene match: 12. This CDR3 is CASSPQNGQGAYEQYF. The CDR3 bases are TGTGCCAGCAGCCCACAAAACGGCCAGGGGGCCTACGAGCAGTACTTC.

A remark on this clonotype: Possible read error: a much larger clone is one base away. J is TRBJ1-1 and V is TRBV6-2 or TRBV6-3; weak D call: TRBD1 (6 bases). V lost 2 bases to trimming and J lost 1 base, with 8 bases between them. The germline V gene has CDR1 MNHEY and CDR2 SVGEGT. This CDR3 has 14 amino acids. CDR3 DNA: TGTGCCAGCAGTTACGGCAGGGGGAACACTGAAGCTTTCTTT. Translating gives CASSYGRGNTEAFF.